The sequence of this T cell receptor (beta chain) was determined in a study of a mutant IDH1 vaccine in newly diagnosed glioma. This clone was observed many times. The antigen remains undetermined. Time point here: week 47, end of study. The study gave 300 ug of mutant IDH1 20-mer peptide per vaccine dose, with topical imiquimod. The CDR3 sequence is 13 residues long. The V gene lost 5 bases and the J gene lost 0 bases, with 8 bases spanning the gap. CDR1 is GTSNPN, CDR2 SVGIG, per germline (reference sequence). Using immunoSEQ multiplex PCR, the repertoire was profiled, and TCRdb retains in-frame clones only, with some absent. The table lists some 87,000 clones, approximately 80% of them singletons.

The specimen comprised PBMCs, sampled from a glioma patient whose treatment included an IDH1 peptide vaccine. The chain links TRBV30 to TRBJ2-1, with D unresolved. This sequence originates from a man between 35 and 55 years old with glioma. CDR3 region: CAWAVSSYNEQFF. The DNA of the CDR3 is TGTGCCTGGGCGGTGAGCTCCTACAATGAGCAGTTCTTC.